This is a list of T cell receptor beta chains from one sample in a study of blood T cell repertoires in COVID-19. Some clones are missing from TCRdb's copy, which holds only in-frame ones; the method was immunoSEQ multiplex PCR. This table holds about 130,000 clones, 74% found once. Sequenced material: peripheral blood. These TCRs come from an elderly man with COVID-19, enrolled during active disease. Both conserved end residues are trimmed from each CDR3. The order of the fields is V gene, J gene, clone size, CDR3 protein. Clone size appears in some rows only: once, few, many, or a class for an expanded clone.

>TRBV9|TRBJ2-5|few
ASSEAGGPETQY
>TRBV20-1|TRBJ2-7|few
SASPQVRSDSYEQY
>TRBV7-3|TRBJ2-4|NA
ASSSTGGTGRGAKNIQY
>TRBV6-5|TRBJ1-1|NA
ASSREQGSGEAF
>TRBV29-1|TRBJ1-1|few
SAEGDSTEAF
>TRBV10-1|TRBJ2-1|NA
ASSTGAYAEQF
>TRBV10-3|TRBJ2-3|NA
AISEDYTDTQY
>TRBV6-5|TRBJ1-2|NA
ASSYAGDLSTGYT
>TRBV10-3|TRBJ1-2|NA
ATHTGAKLANYGYT
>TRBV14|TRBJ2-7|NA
ASSTGTSGRSPSYEQY
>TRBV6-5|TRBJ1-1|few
ASSYSEDSLNTEAF
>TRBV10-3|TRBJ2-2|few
ATKGLAGSGTGELF
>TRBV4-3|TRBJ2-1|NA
ASSQVAGNEQF
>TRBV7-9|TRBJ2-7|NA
ASTMDTVAYEQY
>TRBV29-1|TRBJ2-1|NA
SAQGSGEQF
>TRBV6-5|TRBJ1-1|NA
ASSPGTEAF
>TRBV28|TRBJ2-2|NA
ASSRRSGRVNGELF
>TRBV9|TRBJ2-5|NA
ASSVGQSETQY
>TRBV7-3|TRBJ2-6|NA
ASSQRPISGANVLT
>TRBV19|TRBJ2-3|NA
ASGQGAADTQY
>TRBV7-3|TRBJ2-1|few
ASSPLAGSYNEQF
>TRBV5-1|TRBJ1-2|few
ASSFSPGQDYGYT
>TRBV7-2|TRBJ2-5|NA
ASSLGSGTGQETQY
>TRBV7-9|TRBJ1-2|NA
ASGSEVLLYGYT
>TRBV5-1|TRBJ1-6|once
ASRFKKDSNSPLH
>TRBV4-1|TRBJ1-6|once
ASSQGFRDNSPLH
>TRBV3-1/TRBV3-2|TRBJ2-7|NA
ASSQGGLLPYEQY
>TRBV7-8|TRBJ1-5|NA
ASRQGQGNNQPQH
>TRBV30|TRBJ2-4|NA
AWSVLAGDTIQY
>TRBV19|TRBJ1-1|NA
ASSILGRGVATEAF
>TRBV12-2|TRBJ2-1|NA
ASRHSLASGSDEQF
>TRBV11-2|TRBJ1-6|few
ASSLGVATGGFNSPLH
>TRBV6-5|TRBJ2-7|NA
ASTPAAFSSYEQY
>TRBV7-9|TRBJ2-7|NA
ASSGAWQAYEQY
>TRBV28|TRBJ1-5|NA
ASVAPDRAGQPQH
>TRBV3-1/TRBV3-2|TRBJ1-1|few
ASSLLGQGAAF
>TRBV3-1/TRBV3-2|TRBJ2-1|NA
ASSPDFWAGGGF
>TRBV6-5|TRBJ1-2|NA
ASSSRGGEPYGYT
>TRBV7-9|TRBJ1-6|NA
ASSSEGSDNSPLH